This T cell receptor beta chain was sequenced for a study of blood T cell repertoires in COVID-19. At the level of the study: Whether acute or convalescent, the COVID-19 samples came from the United States, Italy and Spain.

Study processing details: How many nucleated cells were present was estimated from reference gene primer amplification. Sequencing used immunoSEQ multiplex PCR; TCRdb keeps in-frame clones, though not all of them. The V and J calls and clone size are taken from that table; D and trimming were inferred from the DNA. The sample yields around 340,000 clones, about four fifths seen once. The trim removed 3 bases at V and 2 bases at J, leaving 11 bases unmatched. The CDR3 sequence is 17 residues long. Germline V CDR1 and CDR2: MRHNA, SNTAGT. This rearrangement joins TRBV6-4 to TRBJ2-3, with 7 bases fitting TRBD2. Sequenced material: peripheral blood. The source of this sequence is a young man with active or convalescent COVID-19. This CDR3 reads CASSELSPSGTTDTQYF. The CDR3 coding sequence is TGTGCCAGCAGTGAATTATCCCCTAGCGGAACCACAGATACGCAGTATTTT.